The rows below give T cell receptor beta chains drawn from one sample of a study of blood T cell repertoires in COVID-19. TCRdb's copy holds only in-frame clones and misses some; the assay was immunoSEQ multiplex PCR. The table includes 150,000 to 200,000 clones, around 87% detected once. Sequencing used peripheral blood. Receptors were obtained from a man aged 35-49 years with active or convalescent COVID-19. Each CDR3 is given without its conserved first and last residue.

V,CDR3
TRBV2,ASGSFGQSGEAF
TRBV11-3,ASSSDRDKSYEQY
TRBV28,ASSETAQETQY
TRBV2,ASSEYRAETQY
TRBV6-1,ASSEAGGGWETQY
TRBV12-5,ASGLRLDFGEQF
TRBV28,ASSWVGVRQGTNGYT
TRBV6-6,ASSYFSRGGAGELF
TRBV10-3,AISERGGGNQPQH
TRBV3-1/TRBV3-2,ASSQDPGWGTQETQY
TRBV10-1,ASSEDALPSGYT
TRBV23-1,ASSHTGQHHEQY
TRBV7-6,ASSPAGGTGNTIY
TRBV6-5,ASRTAGPTDTQY
TRBV27,ASSLSIPGGHGYT
TRBV29-1,SVGVGGNTEAF
TRBV9,ASSSASVTYEQY
TRBV6-5,ASTSGGTPEQF
TRBV5-5,ASSSEYSNQPQH
TRBV28,ATNLQGSRGNTIY